The 15 T cell receptor beta chains listed next were all sequenced from one sample in a study of cytomegalovirus exposure and HLA in healthy donors. Researchers ran the PCR with 60 Vbeta and 13 Jbeta primers. TCRdb keeps only in-frame clones here, not all; method: immunoSEQ multiplex PCR. The sample carries under 150,000 clones, over 65% recorded once. Sequencing was carried out using PBMCs. The receptors come from a woman aged 25 to 39 in good health and CMV-seropositive.

In this sample, this clone turned up once. The chain employs TRBV6-5 and TRBJ1-2; D ambiguous. Germline-derived CDR1 and CDR2 are MNHEY and SVGAGI. The CDR3 consists of 13 residues. V gave up 5 bases and J gave up 8 bases, with 15 bases separating them. The chain's CDR3 is CASSNGFLVGYTF. CDR3 coding DNA: TGTGCCAGCAGTAACGGTTTTTTGGTGGGCTACACCTTC.

V is TRBV19 and J is TRBJ1-6, with a tentative D call TRBD1 (5 bases). The CDR3 contains 13 residues. V was shortened by 10 bases and J by 11 bases, with 18 bases between the two germline ends. The germline V gene has CDR1 LNHDA and CDR2 SQIVND (reference sequence). CDR3 region: CATSAGTFPPLHF. In DNA, the CDR3 is TGTGCCACCTCGGCAGGGACTTTTCCACCCCTCCACTTT.

The rearrangement joins TRBV6-6 to TRBJ2-2, with TRBD1 matching 11 bases. CDR1 is MNHNY, CDR2 SVGAGI, per germline (reference sequence). The CDR3 runs to 13 residues. J gave up 13 bases and V 4 bases, and 5 bases lay outside the gene matches. The CDR3 DNA is TGTGCCAGCAGTTCCGAGGACAGGGGGCGGCTGTTTTTT. Translated, it gives CASSSEDRGRLFF.

The chain has TRBV7-2 and TRBJ1-5; D unclear. Germline V lookup: CDR1 SGHTA, CDR2 FQGNSA. Trimming removed 1 base from V and 5 bases from J, with 6 bases in between. CDR3 length equals 13 residues. This CDR3 reads CASSLGRDQPQHF. The CDR3 DNA reads TGTGCCAGCAGCTTAGGGAGGGATCAGCCCCAGCATTTT.

V and J are TRBV2 and TRBJ1-6; tentatively, D is TRBD1 (5 bases). Deletions cut 2 bases from V and 4 bases from J, with 9 bases between. Germline V gene lookup returns CDR1 SNHLY and CDR2 FYNNEI. The CDR3 length is 15 residues. CDR3 sequence (DNA): TGTGCCAGCAGTGAATCCAGGGCTTATAATTCACCCCTCCACTTT. Protein product: CASSESRAYNSPLHF.

This clone showed up just a few times. V gene TRBV7-5 combines with J gene TRBJ2-5; the D call of TRBD1 is as the table states it, not checked on the DNA. TRBV7-5 is shown as a pseudogene. The CDR3 has 15 amino acids. The CDR3 sequence: CVRSLVVTYQETQYF. The CDR3 DNA reads TGTGTCAGAAGCTTAGTGGTGACATACCAAGAGACCCAGTACTTC.

The chain combines TRBV6-1 with TRBJ2-1; tentatively, D is TRBD1 (7 bases). V lost 7 bases to trimming and J lost 14 bases, with 27 bases between them. Germline assignment: CDR1 MNHNS and CDR2 SASEGT. This CDR3 is built from 15 residues. In DNA form, the CDR3 reads TGTGCCAGCACCCAGGGGGGACCGCGTCCGGACGGGGAGTTCTTC. It encodes CASTQGGPRPDGEFF.

The chain has TRBV28 and TRBJ2-7; 7 bases are shared with TRBD2. Unmatched junction bases numbered 1, after V lost 2 bases and J lost 3 bases. This CDR3 has 13 residues. Germline CDR1 and CDR2: MDHEN and SYDVKM. Written as DNA, the CDR3 is TGTGCCAGCAGTTTAGCGGGGGACTACGAGCAGTACTTC. It encodes CASSLAGDYEQYF. Full variable domain (outside the CDR3, taken from reference TRBV28 and TRBJ2-7): DVKVTQSSRYLVKRTGEKVFLECVQDMDHENMFWYRQDPGLGLRLIYFSYDVKMKEKGDIPEGYSVSREKKERFSLILESASTNQTSMYLCASSLAGDYEQYFGPGTRLTVT.

J is TRBJ2-7 and V is TRBV19; D perhaps matches TRBD2 (6 bases). This CDR3 region has 15 residues. V was pared by 5 bases and J by 4 bases, with 18 bases between. Germline CDR1 LNHDA, CDR2 SQIVND (reference sequence). The CDR3 DNA follows: TGTGCCAGTAGTCCTCGCGTGGGGGGTCCGTACGAGCAGTACTTC. Protein: CASSPRVGGPYEQYF.

The V gene is TRBV29-1, the J gene TRBJ1-1; D remains unclear. The CDR3 has 12 residues. The V end lost 5 bases, the J end lost 1 base, and 8 bases lay between the germline ends. The V gene's germline CDR1 is SQVTM and CDR2 ANQGSEA. CDR3 loop: CSVYRQNTEAFF. The CDR3 DNA sequence: TGCAGCGTTTACAGACAGAACACTGAAGCTTTCTTT.

The chain employs TRBV6-6 and TRBJ2-3, with D possibly matching TRBD2 (5 bases). Germline V gene lookup returns CDR1 MNHNY and CDR2 SVGAGI (reference sequence). Trimming stripped 0 bases from V and 8 bases from J, with 9 bases between. The CDR3 is 13 amino acids. CDR3 residues: CASSYSESGTQYF. CDR3 sequence (DNA): TGTGCCAGCAGTTACTCCGAGAGCGGTACGCAGTATTTT.

This rearrangement joins TRBV5-5 to TRBJ2-1; TRBD1 matches 7 bases. The CDR3 has 17 residues. Germline assignment: CDR1 SGHKS and CDR2 YYEKEE (reference sequence). V lost 2 bases, J lost 7 bases, and 15 bases stayed unmatched. The CDR3 here is CASSFLQPGQLLNEQFF. In DNA form, the CDR3 reads TGTGCCAGCAGCTTCCTCCAGCCGGGACAGCTCTTAAATGAGCAGTTCTTC.

The gene calls are TRBV2 and TRBJ2-1; D gene ambiguous. The germline V and J ends were trimmed by 2 bases and 8 bases, with 7 bases remaining between them. This CDR3 spans 12 amino acids. The germline V gene has CDR1 SNHLY and CDR2 FYNNEI. The CDR3 DNA reads TGTGCCAGCAGTGAATCCGGTCATGAGCAGTTCTTC. Its protein product is CASSESGHEQFF. Variable domain in full (rest from reference TRBV2 and TRBJ2-1): EPEVTQTPSHQVTQMGQEVILRCVPISNHLYFYWYRQILGQKVEFLVSFYNNEISEKSEIFDDQFSVERPDGSNFTLKIRSTKLEDSAMYFCASSESGHEQFFGPGTRLTVL.

The chain employs TRBV5-1 and TRBJ2-1; D ambiguous. The CDR3 loop spans 13 amino acids. Germline V gives CDR1 SGHRS, CDR2 YFSETQ. The V and J ends lost 0 bases and 3 bases respectively, with 4 bases between them. CDR3 nucleotide sequence: TGCGCCAGCAGCTTGGCAATCTACAATGAGCAGTTCTTC. It yields the protein CASSLAIYNEQFF.

The chain has TRBV14 and TRBJ2-1, with 9 positions matching TRBD1. This CDR3 contains 16 residues. CDR1 is SGHDN, CDR2 FVKESK, per germline. V trimming: 4 bases; J trimming: 7 bases; junction bases outside the gene matches: 11. The CDR3 DNA sequence: TGTGCCAGCAGCCCTTTAGGACAGGGGAGGAGGAATGAGCAGTTCTTC. Its translation is CASSPLGQGRRNEQFF.